Included here is one TCR beta chain sequence, with context. Its cognate antigen is unknown. The method was immunoSEQ multiplex PCR; TCRdb's version includes in-frame clones alone and lacks a portion of them. The table includes about 69,000 clones, about 90% detected once. The sample is drawn from a study of OX40 agonist ivuxolimab in advanced cancers. Study-level points and caveats: The study did not work out the antigen specificity of the expanded peripheral T cells. In CD8+ T cells, expanded clones were on average more numerous than in CD4+.

The CDR3 extends over 11 amino acids. The J segment lost 6 bases and the V segment lost 6 bases, leaving 2 bases of the junction unmatched. The germline CDR1 and CDR2 sequences are MNHNY and SVGAGI (reference sequence). The sample in question was CD4+ or CD8+ T cells sorted from blood, obtained in a trial of the OX40 agonist ivuxolimab. This sequence joins TRBV6-6 and TRBJ2-7; TRBD2 agrees at 7 bases. The source is an adult with an advanced solid tumor such as melanoma, head and neck, liver or kidney cancer. CDR3 DNA: TGTGCCAGCAGGACTAGCACCGAGCAGTACTTC. Encoded protein: CASRTSTEQYF.